Shown below are 21 T cell receptor beta chains from a single sample sequenced in a study of CD8 T cells in ankylosing spondylitis. TCRdb re-analysed the 5' RACE reads in MiXCR, keeping a single row per CDR3 protein. This table holds 25,000 to 35,000 distinct CDR3 sequences, 5.3% found once. The material sequenced was blood, either unsorted or a sorted T cell fraction (not recorded which). Receptor source: a female donor with ankylosing spondylitis or in good health (not recorded which).

This clonotype was seen many times. V gene TRBV9 combines with J gene TRBJ2-5; unclear D gene. Between the trimmed V and J ends, which lost 0 bases and 5 bases, there was a span of 11 bases. Per germline, CDR1 SGDLS and CDR2 YYNGEE. This CDR3 contains 14 residues. The CDR3: CASSVGMRRETQYF. CDR3 in DNA: TGTGCCAGCAGCGTAGGGATGCGCCGGGAGACCCAGTACTTC.

This clonotype was seen more than once but under ten times. The chain combines TRBV9 with TRBJ2-2; 11 bases are shared with TRBD2. The CDR3 is 17 residues long. J gave up 4 bases and V 3 bases, and 8 bases lay outside the gene matches. The germline CDR1 and CDR2 sequences are SGDLS and YYNGEE. The CDR3 bases are TGTGCCAGCAGCGGCACTAGCGGGAGAGTGGCCACCGGGGAGCTGTTTTTT. This sequence encodes CASSGTSGRVATGELFF.

This clonotype was observed a few times. The V and J genes are TRBV9 and TRBJ2-5; TRBD2 matches 7 bases. J was trimmed by 3 bases and V by 5 bases; bases with no gene match: 7. This CDR3 has 14 amino acids. CDR1 SGDLS and CDR2 YYNGEE come from the germline V gene. CDR3 in DNA: TGTGCCAGCAGTCCGCCGGCGGGAGAAGAGACCCAGTACTTC. This codes for CASSPPAGEETQYF.

This clonotype was detected ten times or more. The chain uses TRBV9 and TRBJ2-1; D gene unclear. Germline V gene lookup returns CDR1 SGDLS and CDR2 YYNGEE. The CDR3 consists of 14 residues. Trimming left V 2 bases short and J 1 base short, with 7 bases between. The CDR3 bases are TGTGCCAGCAGCGTCGAGGCGTCCTACAATGAGCAGTTCTTC. Its protein product is CASSVEASYNEQFF.

By share, this clonotype ranks as medium-sized (0.01 to 0.1%). V and J are TRBV9 and TRBJ2-2, with a possible D match to TRBD1 (5 bases). The CDR3 covers 13 residues. CDR1 and CDR2 (germline): SGDLS, YYNGEE. V was clipped by 0 bases and J by 5 bases, with 5 bases between them. The CDR3 protein is CASSVGQTGELFF. CDR3 coding DNA: TGTGCCAGCAGCGTAGGACAGACCGGGGAGCTGTTTTTT.

This clonotype was seen at least ten times. The V and J genes are TRBV9 and TRBJ2-7; 14 positions agree with TRBD2. This CDR3 is 14 amino acids long. The junction had 2 bases not matched to a gene; V was cut back by 4 bases and J by 5 bases. Germline loops: CDR1 SGDLS, CDR2 YYNGEE. This chain's CDR3 is CASSTGLAGDEQYF. The CDR3 nucleotides are TGTGCCAGCAGCACGGGACTAGCGGGAGACGAGCAGTACTTC.

This clonotype was counted at least ten times. The chain uses TRBV9 and TRBJ1-1; weak D call: TRBD1 (6 bases). Germline V gene data show CDR1 as SGDLS and CDR2 as YYNGEE. V was shortened by 0 bases and J by 3 bases, with 6 bases between the two germline ends. The CDR3 has 13 residues. CDR3 in amino acids: CASSVEGDTEAFF. The CDR3 DNA is TGTGCCAGCAGCGTAGAGGGGGACACTGAAGCTTTCTTT.

The table lists this clonotype with many counts. The CDR3 DNA reads TGTGCCAGCAGCGCAAGGGGGGAGCTGTTTTTT. Amino acids: CASSARGELFF. The chain joins TRBV9 to TRBJ2-2; D call uncertain. Deletions cut 3 bases from V and 8 bases from J, with 5 bases between. CDR3 size: 11 residues. CDR1 is SGDLS and CDR2 is YYNGEE in the germline V gene.

This clonotype was detected many times. With a much larger clone just one base away, this may be a read error. This chain uses TRBV9 with TRBJ2-1; 10 positions agree with TRBD2. This CDR3 region has 15 residues. The germline gives CDR1 SGDLS, CDR2 YYNGEE. V gave up 0 bases and J gave up 3 bases; unmatched junction bases: 0. CDR3: CASSVERGGYNEQFF. In nucleotides, the CDR3 is TGTGCCAGCAGCGTAGAGCGGGGGGGCTACAATGAGCAGTTCTTC.

About this clonotype itself: One junction end disagrees with the germline gene, perhaps due to a read error. This chain connects TRBV9 to TRBJ2-7; 9 bases align to TRBD2. The CDR3 length is 17 residues. From germline, CDR1 is SGDLS and CDR2 YYNGEE. The CDR3 DNA is TGTGCCAGCAGCCCAGCACTAGCGGGCCAAGAGATCCACGAGCAGCACTTC. This sequence encodes CASSPALAGQEIHEQHF.

This clonotype was found many times. The V call is TRBV9, the J call TRBJ2-3, with 10 bases fitting TRBD2. V shed 0 bases, J shed 4 bases, and the junction held 5 bases outside the gene matches. The CDR3 is 16 residues long. Germline CDR1 is SGDLS and CDR2 is YYNGEE. The CDR3 here is CASSVGVAGGADTQYF. CDR3 bases: TGTGCCAGCAGCGTAGGGGTAGCGGGAGGTGCAGATACGCAGTATTTT.

This clonotype has just a few counts. The rearrangement joins TRBV9 to TRBJ2-1; TRBD1 matches at 9 bases. The V and J ends lost 0 bases and 4 bases, in that order; junction bases with no gene match: 2. CDR3 size: 15 residues. Germline V lookup: CDR1 SGDLS, CDR2 YYNGEE. CDR3 residues: CASSVVGQGYNEQFF. CDR3 nucleotides: TGTGCCAGCAGCGTAGTAGGACAGGGGTACAATGAGCAGTTCTTC.

The chain links TRBV9 to TRBJ2-7; 9 positions agree with TRBD2. V lost 3 bases to trimming and J lost 0 bases; unmatched junction nucleotides: 7. CDR3 length equals 16 residues. CDR1 and CDR2 (germline): SGDLS, YYNGEE. CDR3 DNA: TGTGCCAGCAGCGGCCGCCTAGCGGGAATCTCCTACGAGCAGTACTTC. It is translated as CASSGRLAGISYEQYF.

This clonotype was picked up many times. V usage is TRBV9 and J usage is TRBJ1-5, with D tentatively TRBD1 (5 bases). CDR1 and CDR2 (germline): SGDLS, YYNGEE. The CDR3 is 15 amino acids. V was trimmed by 3 bases and J by 0 bases, leaving 10 bases between them. The CDR3 DNA reads as TGTGCCAGCAGCGCCGCGGGGGGTAGCAATCAGCCCCAGCATTTT. Residues: CASSAAGGSNQPQHF.

This clonotype is large. V is TRBV9 and J is TRBJ1-6; the D is unclear. The V and J ends lost 3 bases and 7 bases respectively, with 11 bases between them. CDR3 length: 14 amino acids. Germline V gives CDR1 SGDLS, CDR2 YYNGEE. The CDR3: CASSEDHENSPLHF. The CDR3 DNA is TGTGCCAGCAGCGAGGACCACGAGAATTCACCCCTCCACTTT.

This clonotype was detected a few times. The chain employs TRBV9 and TRBJ2-1; D is unresolved. Trimming cost V 4 bases and J 6 bases, with 17 bases left between them. Germline assignment: CDR1 SGDLS and CDR2 YYNGEE. The CDR3 runs to 15 residues. Here the CDR3 DNA reads TGTGCCAGCAGCCCCATTCGTGCCGGACCCAATGAGCAGTTCTTC. It translates to CASSPIRAGPNEQFF.

This clonotype was seen at least ten times. This sequence joins TRBV9 and TRBJ2-1, with 8 bases that match TRBD2. The CDR3 consists of 21 residues. Germline-derived CDR1 and CDR2 are SGDLS and YYNGEE. V lost 4 bases, J lost 0 bases, and 21 bases stayed unmatched. The CDR3 DNA sequence: TGTGCCAGCAGCCCCCTCCGAGATCCAGCGGGAGTTTATAGCTCCTACAATGAGCAGTTCTTC. Translation gives CASSPLRDPAGVYSSYNEQFF.

This clonotype has ten or more counts. The chain employs TRBV9 and TRBJ2-5; D gene uncertain. Germline assignment: CDR1 SGDLS and CDR2 YYNGEE. The V end lost 0 bases, the J end lost 4 bases, and 16 bases lay between the germline ends. The CDR3 runs 16 residues. The CDR3 is CASSVGPPKIPETQYF. The CDR3 nucleotides are TGTGCCAGCAGCGTAGGGCCCCCGAAGATACCAGAGACCCAGTACTTC.

Ten or more counts support this clonotype. The chain joins TRBV9 to TRBJ1-6; perhaps TRBD1 as D (6 bases). The CDR3 covers 15 residues. Trimming shortened V by 2 bases and J by 9 bases, and 15 bases separated the two germline ends. CDR1 SGDLS and CDR2 YYNGEE come from the germline V gene. The CDR3 coding sequence is TGTGCCAGCAGCGTTAAGGGACATCAATCTTCACCCCTCCACTTT. Translated: CASSVKGHQSSPLHF.

In this sample, this clonotype turned up many times. The CDR3 spells CASSVTLLGELFF. Here the CDR3 DNA reads TGTGCCAGCAGCGTAACTCTTCTGGGGGAGCTGTTTTTT. V and J are TRBV9 and TRBJ2-2; D gene uncertain. V dropped 1 base and J dropped 8 bases, with 9 bases sitting between them. There are 13 residues in the CDR3. Germline V gene data show CDR1 as SGDLS and CDR2 as YYNGEE.

This clonotype was detected only a few times. CDR3 loop: CASSVDPGGVYEQYF. The CDR3 bases are TGTGCCAGCAGCGTAGACCCCGGGGGCGTCTACGAGCAGTACTTC. The genes are TRBV9 and TRBJ2-7; either TRBD1 or TRBD2 may fit D (6 bases each). Trimming took 0 bases from V and 3 from J, leaving 13 bases between them. Germline assignment: CDR1 SGDLS and CDR2 YYNGEE. The CDR3 length is 15 residues.